This T cell receptor (beta chain) was observed in a study of response to subunit inactivated influenza vaccine. Using its own MiXCR run on the RT-PCR reads, TCRdb lists one record per CDR3 protein. The data hold 750,000 to 850,000 distinct CDR3 sequences, with approximately 18% observed a single time. Material: PBMCs from blood, obtained around 5 days after vaccination. The sequence derives from a man aged 45 to 65 who received an inactivated influenza vaccine.

This CDR3 is CASSYSIGLASSYNEQFF. The CDR3, as DNA: TGTGCCAGCAGTTACTCGATTGGCCTAGCGAGCTCCTACAATGAGCAGTTCTTC. The rearrangement joins TRBV6-5 to TRBJ2-1, with D tentatively TRBD2 (6 bases). The CDR3 covers 18 residues. V shed 0 bases and J shed 0 bases, with 15 bases lying between them. CDR1 MNHEY and CDR2 SVGAGI come from the germline V gene.